This T cell receptor (beta chain) was found in a study of shared clonotypes between healthy human individuals. Study conclusions and caveats: Exclusively blood specimens were collected; tissue repertoires likely differ. With few donors, the genetic and exposure-history diversity represented was limited.

Note on this clone: Antigen unknown.

The CDR3 sequence is 15 residues long. V was shortened by 6 bases and J by 0 bases, with 14 bases between the two germline ends. Germline CDR1 is SNHLY and CDR2 is FYNNEI. Deep was the level used in running the assay. Only in-frame clones appear in the TCRdb table, and some are missing; sequencing was by immunoSEQ multiplex PCR. The data show 2 million to 2.5 million clones, 90% to 97% seen once. Only Caucasian adults living in Nashville, Tennessee served as donors. The chain combines TRBV2 with TRBJ1-2; D might be TRBD1 (6 bases). The sequence came from a man between 18 and 29 years old in good health. The sample comprised naive CD4+ T cells sorted from blood. Subset in this sample: CD45RA+ positively selected. CDR3 loop: CASRNRVTANYGYTF. CDR3 nucleotides: TGTGCCAGCAGAAACAGGGTGACAGCTAACTATGGCTACACCTTC.